This passage covers 12 T cell receptor beta chains from one sample sequenced in a study of OX40 agonist ivuxolimab in advanced cancers. Measured with immunoSEQ multiplex PCR; TCRdb has only the in-frame clones, and not every one. The table records approximately 94,000 clones, approximately 90% of them present only once. This sample comprised CD4+ or CD8+ T cells sorted from blood, obtained in a trial of the OX40 agonist ivuxolimab. These TCRs come from an adult with an advanced solid tumor such as melanoma, head and neck, liver or kidney cancer.

This sequence joins TRBV30 and TRBJ2-4; D may be TRBD1 (6 bases). Trimming took off 4 bases at V and 15 bases at J, with 22 bases between the two ends. The V gene's germline CDR1 is GTSNPN and CDR2 SVGIG (reference sequence). The CDR3 extends over 13 amino acids. The CDR3: CAWKGGFEAPPYF. The CDR3 coding sequence is TGTGCCTGGAAAGGGGGTTTTGAGGCACCTCCGTACTTC.

The chain is built from TRBV11-3 and TRBJ2-7; tentative D call: TRBD2 (6 bases). Trimming took off 5 bases at V and 7 bases at J, with 21 bases between the two ends. CDR1 SGHNT and CDR2 YENEEA come from the germline V gene. This CDR3 is 15 amino acids long. The CDR3 reads CASSAPGLRIWEQYF. CDR3 sequence (DNA): TGTGCCAGCAGCGCACCGGGACTCAGGATATGGGAGCAGTACTTC.

The chain employs TRBV4-3 and TRBJ1-2; D perhaps matches TRBD1 (6 bases). V lost 0 bases, J lost 8 bases, and 19 bases lay in between. The CDR3 runs 16 residues. The germline V gene encodes CDR1 LGHNA and CDR2 YSLEER. CDR3 in DNA: TGCGCCAGCAGCCAAGACTACTTGAGACAGGCTTCGGGCTACACCTTC. Its protein product is CASSQDYLRQASGYTF.

The V and J genes are TRBV7-2 and TRBJ2-7; D remains ambiguous. V dropped 2 bases and J dropped 1 base, with 6 bases sitting between them. Germline loops: CDR1 SGHTA, CDR2 FQGNSA. This CDR3 has 13 amino acids. The CDR3 nucleotides are TGTGCCAGCAGCTTAACGATTTCCTACGAGCAGTACTTC. Translated, it gives CASSLTISYEQYF.

This clone was detected once. The chain joins TRBV7-2 to TRBJ2-7; possibly TRBD2 for D (5 bases). The CDR3 loop spans 15 amino acids. The V end was cut by 2 bases, the J end by 0 bases, with 11 bases between. Germline CDR1 is SGHTA and CDR2 is FQGNSA. The CDR3 protein is CASSLSGVPSYEQYF. The DNA of the CDR3 is TGTGCCAGCAGCTTATCCGGGGTCCCCTCCTACGAGCAGTACTTC.

CDR3 sequence: CASDSGFNEQFF. CDR3 DNA sequence: TGTGCCAGCGACAGTGGGTTCAATGAGCAGTTCTTC. The rearrangement links TRBV2 to TRBJ2-1; a possible D gene is TRBD1 (5 bases). The CDR3 loop spans 12 amino acids. Germline CDR1 is SNHLY and CDR2 is FYNNEI. With 8 bases removed from V and 6 bases from J, the gap between germline ends came to 11 bases. The variable domain in full, with the rest retrieved from reference TRBV2 and TRBJ2-1, is EPEVTQTPSHQVTQMGQEVILRCVPISNHLYFYWYRQILGQKVEFLVSFYNNEISEKSEIFDDQFSVERPDGSNFTLKIRSTKLEDSAMYFCASDSGFNEQFFGPGTRLTVL.

The chain recombines TRBV7-9 with TRBJ1-4; tentative D call: TRBD1 (6 bases). Trimming removed 3 bases at V and 8 bases at J, with 22 bases between. Germline V gene sequence: CDR1 SEHNR, CDR2 FQNEAQ (reference sequence). This CDR3 contains 17 residues. Here the CDR3 reads CASSFGTGAVRREKLFF. CDR3 bases: TGTGCCAGCAGCTTCGGGACGGGGGCAGTCCGCCGGGAAAAACTGTTTTTT.

V usage is TRBV11-1 and J usage is TRBJ2-1, with TRBD2 matching over 14 bases. There are 16 residues in the CDR3. Trimming cost V 6 bases and J 10 bases; bases outside gene matches: 11. The germline CDR1 and CDR2 sequences are SGHAT and FQDESV (reference sequence). CDR3 in amino acids: CASRRGTSGREGEQFF. The CDR3 coding sequence is TGTGCCAGCAGAAGGGGGACTAGCGGGAGAGAGGGGGAGCAGTTCTTC. The full variable domain, with the rest looked up from reference TRBV11-1 and TRBJ2-1, is EAEVAQSPRYKITEKSQAVAFWCDPISGHATLYWYRQILGQGPELLVQFQDESVVDDSQLPKDRFSAERLKGVDSTLKIQPAELGDSAMYLCASRRGTSGREGEQFFGPGTRLTVL.

This chain joins TRBV14 and TRBJ2-7; no clear D gene. Trimming took 0 bases from V and 6 from J, leaving 6 bases between them. Looked up from germline, CDR1 is SGHDN and CDR2 is FVKESK. This CDR3 has 12 amino acids. The CDR3 coding sequence is TGTGCCAGCAGCCAAGATAAAGCCGAGCAGTACTTC. Translating gives CASSQDKAEQYF.

The chain uses TRBV6-4 and TRBJ2-3; tentative D call: TRBD2 (5 bases). V gave up 4 bases and J gave up 1 base, with 15 bases separating them. This CDR3 is built from 16 residues. Germline assignment: CDR1 MRHNA and CDR2 SNTAGT. The CDR3 DNA sequence: TGTGCCAGCAGTGTGTTTCGTGATAGCGGCACAGATACGCAGTATTTT. It codes for CASSVFRDSGTDTQYF.

This clone came up once. The rearrangement uses TRBV11-3 and TRBJ2-1; D remains ambiguous. Germline values: CDR1 SGHNT, CDR2 YENEEA. The CDR3 has 14 amino acids. The germline V and J ends were trimmed by 0 bases and 9 bases, with 12 bases remaining between them. The CDR3 spells CASSLDPLLGEQFF. CDR3 DNA sequence: TGTGCCAGCAGCTTAGACCCCCTCTTGGGTGAGCAGTTCTTC. The whole variable domain, remainder taken from reference TRBV11-3 and TRBJ2-1, is EAGVVQSPRYKIIEKKQPVAFWCNPISGHNTLYWYLQNLGQGPELLIRYENEEAVDDSQLPKDRFSAERLKGVDSTLKIQPAELGDSAVYLCASSLDPLLGEQFFGPGTRLTVL.

This clone appeared a single time. The genes are TRBV29-1 and TRBJ2-7; 8 bases align to TRBD1. V lost 6 bases and J lost 7; bases outside the gene matches: 11. Germline loops: CDR1 SQVTM, CDR2 ANQGSEA. The CDR3 is 13 amino acids. CDR3 nucleotides: TGCAGCGTCGATGGGACAGGTTCGGGGGAGCAGTACTTC. This gives the protein CSVDGTGSGEQYF.